The 7 T cell receptor beta chains below were found in one sample sequenced in a study of blood T cells in healthy people across ages. Using a J-beta primer mix together with a sample-barcoded 5' primer, a second PCR was run for about 6 to 11 cycles. TCRdb recomputed calls from the 5' RACE reads with MiXCR, one row per CDR3 protein. The table has around 700,000 distinct CDR3 sequences, 25% seen once; the top ten hold 9.4%. These same records also appear under a second study, on T cells of mothers and their children.

Sequencing was done on a sample of blood. The receptors derive from a boy younger than 18 in good health.

The chain employs TRBV7-2 and TRBJ2-5; D is unclear. The CDR3 is 13 residues long. In germline, CDR1 is SGHTA, CDR2 FQGNSA. V lost 7 bases to trimming and J lost 4 bases, with 13 bases between them. In nucleotides, the CDR3 is TGTGCCAGCATGCCTAGTATCCCAGAGACCCAGTACTTC. Translated, it gives CASMPSIPETQYF.

The chain is built from TRBV19 and TRBJ2-3; 8 positions match TRBD1. The CDR3 runs to 14 residues. Germline V lookup: CDR1 LNHDA, CDR2 SQIVND (reference sequence). J gave up 7 bases and V 3 bases, and 6 bases lay outside the gene matches. DNA of the CDR3: TGTGCCAGTAGTATGGGCAGGGGGCTGTATACGCAGTATTTT. Translation gives CASSMGRGLYTQYF.

This sequence joins TRBV4-1 and TRBJ2-5, with 7 bases aligning to TRBD2. The J call is uncertain, as TRBJ2-7 better fits the DNA end. The CDR3 has 15 amino acids. Germline CDR1 reads MGHRA; CDR2 reads YSYEKL. CDR3 nucleotide sequence: TGCGCCAGCAGCCCTACCGGGGAGGGGTCCAACGAGCAGTACTTC. Protein product: CASSPTGEGSNEQYF.

The genes are TRBV11-2 and TRBJ2-5; D is perhaps TRBD1 (6 bases). The J call may be in error: the DNA end matches TRBJ2-1 better. Looked up from germline, CDR1 is SGHAT and CDR2 is FQNNGV. This CDR3 contains 15 residues. The CDR3 coding sequence is TGTGCCAGCAGGTCCTCCGGGACAACCTACAATGAGCAGTTCTTC. Amino acids: CASRSSGTTYNEQFF.

This chain links TRBV6-2 or TRBV6-3 with TRBJ2-5; D is perhaps TRBD2 (6 bases). The CDR3 covers 16 residues. Germline V lookup: CDR1 MNHEY, CDR2 SVGEGT. V lost 4 bases, J lost 2 bases, and 17 bases lay in between. The CDR3 here is CASSFLRETLQETQYF. As DNA, the CDR3 is TGTGCCAGCAGTTTCCTCCGGGAGACCCTTCAAGAGACCCAGTACTTC.

The rearrangement links TRBV12-3 or TRBV12-4 to TRBJ1-4, with a tentative D call TRBD1 (5 bases). CDR3 size: 15 residues. Trimming stripped 2 bases from V and 7 bases from J, with 14 bases between. Written as DNA, the CDR3 is TGTGCCAGCAGTTTAAACCCAGGGATCGGTGAAAAACTGTTTTTT. Translating it yields CASSLNPGIGEKLFF.

This clonotype appeared a few times. Its ends do not fully match the called genes, so a read error is possible. The rearrangement uses TRBV20-1 and TRBJ2-7; D tentatively fits TRBD1 or TRBD2 (5 bases each). The germline V gene has CDR1 DFQATT and CDR2 SNEGSKA (reference sequence). The CDR3 is 15 amino acids. CDR3 region: CSARESGGLSYEQCF. CDR3 nucleotide sequence: TGCAGTGCTAGGGAAAGTGGGGGTCTCTCCTACGAGCAGTGCTTC.